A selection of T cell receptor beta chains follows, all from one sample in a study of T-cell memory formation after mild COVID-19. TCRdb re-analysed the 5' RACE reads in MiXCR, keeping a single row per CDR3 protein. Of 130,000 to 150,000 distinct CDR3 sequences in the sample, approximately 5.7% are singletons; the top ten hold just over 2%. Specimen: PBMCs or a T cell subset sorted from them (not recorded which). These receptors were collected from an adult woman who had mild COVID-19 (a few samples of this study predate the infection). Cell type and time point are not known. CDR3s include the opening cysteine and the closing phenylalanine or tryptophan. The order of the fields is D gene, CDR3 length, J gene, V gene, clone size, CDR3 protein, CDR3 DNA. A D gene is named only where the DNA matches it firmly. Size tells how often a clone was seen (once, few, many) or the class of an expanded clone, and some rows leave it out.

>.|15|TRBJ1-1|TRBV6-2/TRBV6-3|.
CASSYARRLNTEAFF
TGTGCCAGCAGTTACGCCCGACGGCTGAACACTGAAGCTTTCTTT
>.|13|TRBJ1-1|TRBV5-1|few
CASSASGLTEAFF
TGCGCCAGCAGCGCTTCAGGGTTGACTGAAGCTTTCTTT
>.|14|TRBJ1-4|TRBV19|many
CASSPTVTTEKLFF
TGTGCCAGTAGCCCGACAGTTACGACTGAAAAACTGTTTTTT
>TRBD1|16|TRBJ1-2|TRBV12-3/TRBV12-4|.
CASSSRGQTGGKGYTF
TGTGCCAGCAGTTCCCGGGGCCAAACAGGGGGCAAAGGCTACACCTTC
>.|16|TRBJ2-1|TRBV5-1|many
CASSLGSIPSYNEQFF
TGCGCCAGCAGCTTGGGGAGCATCCCCTCCTACAATGAGCAGTTCTTC
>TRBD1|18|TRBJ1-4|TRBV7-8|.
CASSALKRQGKNDEKLFF
TGTGCCAGCAGCGCGTTAAAGAGACAGGGGAAGAACGATGAAAAACTGTTTTTT
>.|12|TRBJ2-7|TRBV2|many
CASRGETYEQYF
TGTGCCAGCAGGGGCGAGACATACGAGCAGTACTTC
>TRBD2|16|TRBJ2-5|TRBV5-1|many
CASSAGDRVKQETQYF
TGCGCCAGCAGCGCGGGAGATCGGGTCAAACAAGAGACCCAGTACTTC
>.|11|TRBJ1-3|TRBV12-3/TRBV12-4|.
CASTSGNTIYF
TGTGCCAGCACTTCTGGAAACACCATATATTTT
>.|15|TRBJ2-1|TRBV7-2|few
CASSLSWLANNEQFF
TGTGCCAGCAGCTTATCTTGGCTAGCCAACAATGAGCAGTTCTTC
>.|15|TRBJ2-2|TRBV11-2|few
CASSSVTGRTGELFF
TGTGCCAGCAGCTCCGTTACAGGGCGAACCGGGGAGCTGTTTTTT
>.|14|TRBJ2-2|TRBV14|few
CASSQTANTGELFF
TGTGCCAGCAGCCAAACTGCGAACACCGGGGAGCTGTTTTTT
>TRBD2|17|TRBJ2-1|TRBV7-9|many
CASSPFPGLSSYNEQFF
TGTGCCAGCAGCCCGTTCCCGGGACTAAGCTCCTACAATGAGCAGTTCTTC
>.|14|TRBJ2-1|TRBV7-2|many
CASSHGEPYNEQFF
TGTGCCAGCAGCCATGGAGAACCCTACAATGAGCAGTTCTTC
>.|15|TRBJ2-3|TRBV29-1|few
CSVPVRLAYTDTQYF
TGCAGCGTCCCGGTCAGGCTAGCTTACACAGATACGCAGTATTTT
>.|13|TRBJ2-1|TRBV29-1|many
CSVDLGIGNEQFF
TGCAGCGTTGATCTTGGAATTGGAAATGAGCAGTTCTTC
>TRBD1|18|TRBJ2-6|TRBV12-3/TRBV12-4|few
CASRPDRRPSSGANVLTF
TGTGCCAGCAGACCGGACAGGCGTCCTTCCTCTGGGGCCAACGTCCTGACTTTC
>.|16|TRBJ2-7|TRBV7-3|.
CASSLIGDAPTYEQYF
TGTGCCAGCAGCTTAATTGGGGACGCCCCGACCTACGAGCAGTACTTC
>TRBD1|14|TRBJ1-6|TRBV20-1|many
CSANTRGANSPLHF
TGCAGTGCCAATACCAGGGGGGCTAATTCACCCCTCCACTTT
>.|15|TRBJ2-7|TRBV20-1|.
CSASRGGARSYEQYF
TGCAGTGCTAGCAGGGGGGGGGCTAGGTCCTACGAGCAGTACTTC
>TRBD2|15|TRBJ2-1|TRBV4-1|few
CASSHPSGENNEQFF
TGCGCCAGCAGCCACCCTAGCGGGGAAAACAATGAGCAGTTCTTC
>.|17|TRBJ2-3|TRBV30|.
CAWRHRVYGHNGDTQYF
TGTGCCTGGAGGCATAGAGTTTATGGACACAACGGCGATACGCAGTATTTT
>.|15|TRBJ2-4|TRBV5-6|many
CASSYRGQAKNIQYF
TGTGCCAGCAGCTACCGGGGGCAGGCCAAAAACATTCAGTACTTC
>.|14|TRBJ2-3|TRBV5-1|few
CASSLSTSTDTQYF
TGCGCCAGCAGCTTGTCGACTAGCACAGATACGCAGTATTTT